This T cell receptor beta chain was captured in a study of blood T cell repertoires in COVID-19 (dated by TCRdb to 2018 to 2021). For the wider study: The collaborator samples originated in the United States, Italy and Spain and spanned the acute and convalescent phases of COVID-19. Where available, HLA class I and class II types were obtained from metadata supplied by the sample provider rather than from assay-based typing. The material from the prospective study consisted of cDNA or gDNA derived from T cells, B-cell-depleted T cells, or PBMCs. Subjects who had been exposed to COVID-19, were actively infected with it, or had recovered from it provided the deeply sampled blood TCRbeta repertoires that made up the dataset. The sample metadata nearly always contained a de-identified subject ID, COVID-19 status, age in years and sex. The repertoires were released in a freely available public database intended as a resource for research on the immune response to SARS-CoV-2. The samples were drawn from the first 160 participants of the ongoing ImmuneRACE study and from 950 to 1,500 subjects provided by 6 global collaborators.

TCRbeta CDR3 regions were amplified from genomic DNA using the immunoSEQ Assay, a bias-controlled multiplex PCR. In the paper's pipeline: Within the assay, amplification of reference gene primers was used to estimate how many nucleated cells each sample contained. To quantify the absolute abundance of each unique TCRbeta CDR3 rearrangement, sequence reads were collapsed and filtered. For each sample, productive Simpson clonality was calculated as the square root of Simpson's diversity index across productive rearrangements. The clones in this table, taken by TCRdb from immuneACCESS, are in-frame only. Not every clone is retained; where verified, under half of the shortfall comes from an unresolved V gene, and the cause of the rest is unknown. The DNA was the basis for D and trimming; V, J and clone size are from that table. This sample has under 100,000 clones in its table, and about nine tenths of those were observed once. The top ten clonotypes cover just over 5% of the sample.

In regard to this clone: The target of this receptor is not known. Base qualities are missing; no much larger clone stands one base away.

General conclusions and limits of the study: The quantity of clinical and demographic metadata differed by source and by participant and was supplied without curation.

From cysteine to phenylalanine, the CDR3 is 13 amino acids long. Left in the record is the CDR3 DNA by itself, 39 bases read in frame from the first base. Per the germline V gene, SNHLY is the CDR1 and FYNNEI is the CDR2. V and J are truncated by 8 bases and 5 bases respectively, leaving an intervening sequence of 15 bases. The collaborating institutions used their own protocols to collect whole blood in K2EDTA tubes. For TCRbeta analysis, collaborator samples were shipped as frozen whole blood, as isolated PBMCs, or as DNA extracted from either sample type. Here the chain combines TRBV2 and TRBJ1-1; TRBD1 might be the D gene, on 6 matching bases. The sequenced sample was peripheral blood. The TCR sequence derives from a man in his fifties with acute or convalescent COVID-19. The CDR3 here reads CASLRGGWTEAFF. The nucleotide sequence reads TGTGCCAGCCTGAGGGGGGGCTGGACTGAAGCTTTCTTT.